This record looks at one TCR beta chain sequence and its context. The treatment denotes: 15 to 20 received Ad26.COV2.S at low or high dose, single or two shots; 5 received placebo; per-sample allocation not given. On day 63 after the first injection, vaccine and placebo recipients gave samples. The data belong to a study of Ad26.COV2.S vaccination and SARS-CoV-2 variants. Looking at the study overall: Intramuscular Ad26.COV2.S at 5x10^10 or 1x10^11 viral particles.

Looked up from germline, CDR1 is KGHSH and CDR2 is LQKENI. The CDR3 length is 13 residues. The ends were cut back, 2 bases at V and 6 bases at J, with 10 bases in the middle. Libraries were prepared by immunoSEQ multiplex PCR; TCRdb keeps only in-frame clonotypes and omits some of them. The table has a few hundred thousand clones, around 87% seen once. Sequencing was performed on peripheral blood, taken in a trial of Ad26.COV2.S vaccine versus placebo. This TCR came from a person aged 18-60 years who received the Ad26.COV2.S COVID-19 vaccine or a placebo. The rearrangement uses TRBV18 and TRBJ2-5; unclear D gene. This CDR3 reads CASSPLETQTQYF. CDR3 sequence (DNA): TGTGCCAGCTCACCATTAGAAACTCAGACCCAGTACTTC.